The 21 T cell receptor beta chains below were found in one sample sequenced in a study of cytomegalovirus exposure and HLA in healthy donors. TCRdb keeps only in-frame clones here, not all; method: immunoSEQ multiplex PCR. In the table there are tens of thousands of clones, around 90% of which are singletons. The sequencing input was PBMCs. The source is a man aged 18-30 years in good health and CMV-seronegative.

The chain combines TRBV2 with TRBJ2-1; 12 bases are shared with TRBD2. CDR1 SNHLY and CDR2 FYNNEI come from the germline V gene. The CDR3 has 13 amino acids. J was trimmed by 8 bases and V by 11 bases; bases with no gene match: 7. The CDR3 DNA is TGTGCCGCAGGACTAGCGGGAACCTATGAGCAGTTCTTC. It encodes CAAGLAGTYEQFF.

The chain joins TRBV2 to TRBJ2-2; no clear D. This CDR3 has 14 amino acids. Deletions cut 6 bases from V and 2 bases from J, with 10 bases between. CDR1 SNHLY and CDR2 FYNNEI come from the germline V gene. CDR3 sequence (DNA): TGTGCCAGCAGGGAACGACAAAACACCGGGGAGCTGTTTTTT. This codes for CASRERQNTGELFF.

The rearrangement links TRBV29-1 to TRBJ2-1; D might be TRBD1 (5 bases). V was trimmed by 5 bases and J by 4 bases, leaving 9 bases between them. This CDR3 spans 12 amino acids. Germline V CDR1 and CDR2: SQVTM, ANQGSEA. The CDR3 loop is CSVRQIYNEQFF. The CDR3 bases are TGCAGCGTTCGACAGATATACAATGAGCAGTTCTTC.

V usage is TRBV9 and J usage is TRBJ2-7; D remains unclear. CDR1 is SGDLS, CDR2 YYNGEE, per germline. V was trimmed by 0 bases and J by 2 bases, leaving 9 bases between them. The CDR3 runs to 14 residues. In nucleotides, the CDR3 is TGTGCCAGCAGCGTAGGAGACAACCCCTACGAGCAGTACTTC. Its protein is CASSVGDNPYEQYF.

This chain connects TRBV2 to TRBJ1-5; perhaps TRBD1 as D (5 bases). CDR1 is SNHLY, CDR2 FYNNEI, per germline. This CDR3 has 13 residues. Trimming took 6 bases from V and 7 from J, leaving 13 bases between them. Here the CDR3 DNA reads TGTGCCAGCAGGACCGACGGGGGACAGCCCCAGCATTTT. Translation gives CASRTDGGQPQHF.

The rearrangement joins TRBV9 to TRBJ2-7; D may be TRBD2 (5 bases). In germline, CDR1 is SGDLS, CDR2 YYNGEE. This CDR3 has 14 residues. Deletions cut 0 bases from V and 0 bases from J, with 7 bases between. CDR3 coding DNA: TGTGCCAGCAGCGTAGGCGGGTCCTCCTACGAGCAGTACTTC. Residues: CASSVGGSSYEQYF.

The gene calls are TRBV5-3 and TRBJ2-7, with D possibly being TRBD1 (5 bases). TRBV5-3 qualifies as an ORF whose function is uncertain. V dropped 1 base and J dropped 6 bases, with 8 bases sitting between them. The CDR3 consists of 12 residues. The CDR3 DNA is TGTGCCAGAAGCTTGAAGGGGTGCGAGCAGTACTTC. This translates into CARSLKGCEQYF.

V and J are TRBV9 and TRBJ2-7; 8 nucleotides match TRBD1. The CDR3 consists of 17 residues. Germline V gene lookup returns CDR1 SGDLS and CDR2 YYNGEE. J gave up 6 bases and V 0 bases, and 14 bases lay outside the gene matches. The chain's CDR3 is CASSVAVGDRLSCEQYF. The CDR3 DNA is TGTGCCAGCAGCGTAGCTGTAGGGGACAGGTTATCGTGCGAGCAGTACTTC.

CDR3 bases: TGCGCCAGCAGCTTAGGACAGGGAATGAACACTGAAGCTTTCTTT. Protein product: CASSLGQGMNTEAFF. The chain couples TRBV5-1 to TRBJ1-1, with TRBD1 matching 8 bases. In germline, CDR1 is SGHRS, CDR2 YFSETQ. Trimming took 2 bases from V and 0 from J; bases not matched to a gene: 3. The CDR3 runs 15 residues.

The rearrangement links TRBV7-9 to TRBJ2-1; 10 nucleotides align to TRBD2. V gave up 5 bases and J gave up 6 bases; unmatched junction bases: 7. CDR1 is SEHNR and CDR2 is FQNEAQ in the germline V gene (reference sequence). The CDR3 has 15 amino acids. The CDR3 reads CASSIGLAESNEQFF. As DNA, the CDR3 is TGTGCCAGCAGCATTGGACTAGCGGAGAGCAATGAGCAGTTCTTC.

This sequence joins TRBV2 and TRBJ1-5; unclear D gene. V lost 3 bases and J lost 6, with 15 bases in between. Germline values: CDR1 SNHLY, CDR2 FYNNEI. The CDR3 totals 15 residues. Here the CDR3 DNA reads TGTGCCAGCAGTGATGCACACAAAGAGGGTCAGCCCCAGCATTTT. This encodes CASSDAHKEGQPQHF.

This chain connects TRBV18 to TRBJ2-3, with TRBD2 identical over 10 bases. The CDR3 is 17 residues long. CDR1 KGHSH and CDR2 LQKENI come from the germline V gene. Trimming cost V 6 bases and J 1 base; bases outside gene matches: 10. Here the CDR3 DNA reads TGTGCCAGCTCGCCCGCTATAGCGGGAGGCCGCACAGATACGCAGTATTTT. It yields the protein CASSPAIAGGRTDTQYF.

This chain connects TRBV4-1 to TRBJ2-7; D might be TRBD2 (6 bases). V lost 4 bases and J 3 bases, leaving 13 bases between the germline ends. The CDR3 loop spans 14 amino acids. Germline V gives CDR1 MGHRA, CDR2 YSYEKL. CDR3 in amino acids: CASSRGDDFYEQYF. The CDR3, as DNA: TGCGCCAGCAGCCGGGGGGACGATTTCTACGAGCAGTACTTC.

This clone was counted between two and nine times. CDR3 sequence reads: CASSQDAVGELFF. The CDR3 DNA reads TGTGCCAGCTCCCAAGATGCAGTCGGGGAGCTGTTTTTT. This chain uses TRBV11-3 with TRBJ2-2; D uncertain. Germline values: CDR1 SGHNT, CDR2 YENEEA. V shed 8 bases and J shed 7 bases, with 14 bases lying between them. CDR3 length: 13 amino acids.

CDR3 in amino acids: CASSERGPIYNEQFF. Here the CDR3 DNA reads TGTGCCAGCAGTGAACGAGGGCCCATTTACAATGAGCAGTTCTTC. The gene calls are TRBV2 and TRBJ2-1; D may be TRBD2 (5 bases). V was pared by 2 bases and J by 4 bases, with 12 bases between. Germline lookup yields CDR1 SNHLY and CDR2 FYNNEI. The CDR3 has 15 residues.

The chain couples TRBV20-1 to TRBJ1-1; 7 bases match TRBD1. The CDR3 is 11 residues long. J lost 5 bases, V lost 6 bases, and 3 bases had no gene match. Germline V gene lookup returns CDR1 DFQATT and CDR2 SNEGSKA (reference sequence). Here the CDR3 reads CSAPRGTEAFF. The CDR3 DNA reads TGCAGTGCACCCAGGGGGACTGAAGCTTTCTTT.

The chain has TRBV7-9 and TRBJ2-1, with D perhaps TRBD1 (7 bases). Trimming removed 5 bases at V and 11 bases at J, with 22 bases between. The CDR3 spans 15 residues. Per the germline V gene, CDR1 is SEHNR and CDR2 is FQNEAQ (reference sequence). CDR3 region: CASSGVGTDGRKQFF. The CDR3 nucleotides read TGTGCCAGCAGCGGGGTCGGGACAGATGGGAGGAAGCAGTTCTTC. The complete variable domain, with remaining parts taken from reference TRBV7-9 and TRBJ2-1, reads DTGVSQNPRHKITKRGQNVTFRCDPISEHNRLYWYRQTLGQGPEFLTYFQNEAQLEKSRLLSDRFSAERPKGSFSTLEIQRTEQGDSAMYLCASSGVGTDGRKQFFGPGTRLTVL.

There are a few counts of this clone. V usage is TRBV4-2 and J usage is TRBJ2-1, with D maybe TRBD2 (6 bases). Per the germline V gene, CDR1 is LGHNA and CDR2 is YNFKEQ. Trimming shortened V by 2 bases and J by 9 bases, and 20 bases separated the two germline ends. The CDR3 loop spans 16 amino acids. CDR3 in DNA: TGTGCCAGCAGCCAACCCTCCGGGACTGACCATTCTGAGCAGTTCTTC. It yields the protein CASSQPSGTDHSEQFF.

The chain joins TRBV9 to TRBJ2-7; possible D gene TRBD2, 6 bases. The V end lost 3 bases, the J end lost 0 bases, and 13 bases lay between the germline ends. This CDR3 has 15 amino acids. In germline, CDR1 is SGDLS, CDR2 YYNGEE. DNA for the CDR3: TGTGCCAGCAGCGCCGGGACTCCGAGCTCCTACGAGCAGTACTTC. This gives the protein CASSAGTPSSYEQYF.

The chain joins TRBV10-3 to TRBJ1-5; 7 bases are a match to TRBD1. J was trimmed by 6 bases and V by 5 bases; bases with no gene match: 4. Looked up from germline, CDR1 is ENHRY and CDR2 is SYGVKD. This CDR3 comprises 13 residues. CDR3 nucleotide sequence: TGTGCCATCAGTAACGACAGGGCTCAGCCCCAGCATTTT. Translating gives CAISNDRAQPQHF.

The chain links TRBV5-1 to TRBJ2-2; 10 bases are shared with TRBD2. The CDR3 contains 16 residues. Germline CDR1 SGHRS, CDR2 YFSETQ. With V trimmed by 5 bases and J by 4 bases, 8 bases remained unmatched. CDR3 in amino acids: CASSKVTSGSTGELFF. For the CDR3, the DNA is TGCGCCAGCAGTAAAGTGACTAGCGGGTCCACCGGGGAGCTGTTTTTT.